This is a list of T cell receptor beta chains from one sample in a study of cytomegalovirus exposure and HLA in healthy donors. This table comes from immunoSEQ multiplex PCR, and its TCRdb copy is limited to in-frame clones, with some not included. Here the sample spans some 110,000 clones, 86% being singletons. Sequenced sample: PBMCs. All receptors come from a young man in good health and CMV-seronegative. Each CDR3 is given with its conserved first and last residue. The listing skips clone size in some rows; elsewhere it reads once, few, many or a size class.

>NA|TRBJ2-1|TRBV7-9
CASSRVSYNEQFF
>NA|TRBJ2-5|TRBV7-2
CASRALSGQGWETQYF
>NA|TRBJ2-5|TRBV19
CASSTGTGGKETQYF
>NA|TRBJ2-1|TRBV5-1
CASSPDRALVNEQFF
>NA|TRBJ2-2|TRBV5-1
CASSPNDIANTGELFF
>once|TRBJ2-1|TRBV30
CAWSPLTGSSYNEQFF
>NA|TRBJ2-1|TRBV6-4
CASSDELAASYNEQFF
>NA|TRBJ2-3|TRBV6-4
CASSSGGATDTQYF
>NA|TRBJ1-1|TRBV7-8
CASSSRARFLEAFF
>NA|TRBJ2-7|TRBV19
CASSISSGIVYEQYF
>NA|TRBJ1-1|TRBV6-1
CATGGWGTEAFF
>NA|TRBJ2-3|TRBV5-1
CASSLSVGLAGDTQYF
>NA|TRBJ2-3|TRBV5-1
CASSLDQGASTDTQYF
>NA|TRBJ2-7|TRBV18
CASSPAQEQYF
>NA|TRBJ1-1|TRBV5-6
CASSARQGPGGTEAFF
>NA|TRBJ2-1|TRBV27
CASSLAGQSYNEQFF
>NA|TRBJ2-3|TRBV9
CASSASLAGGFTDTQYF